This is a list of T cell receptor beta chains from one sample in a study. One entry per CDR3 protein, called by TCRdb with MiXCR from the 5' RACE reads. This sample has 62,000 or so distinct CDR3 sequences, with 20% to 25% found just once. Sequencing was carried out using memory CD4+ T cells sorted from a lymph node. The receptors shown here come from a female donor with breast cancer. The CDR3 runs from the conserved cysteine through the conserved F or W. Each record gives: D gene, clone size, V gene, J gene, CDR3 DNA, CDR3 protein. D genes are given only for firm matches. Part of the rows lack a size; the others show once, few, many or a class for expanded clones.

>.|.|TRBV29-1|TRBJ2-4
TGCAGCGTTGAAGGGGACAACGGAGACATTCAGTACTTC
CSVEGDNGDIQYF
>.|.|TRBV15|TRBJ1-2
TGTGCCACCAGCAGCAAGAGCTCTAACTATGGCTACACCTTC
CATSSKSSNYGYTF
>.|.|TRBV20-1|TRBJ2-7
TGCAGTGCTAGCCCCCATGGGGGGAATTCCGAGCAGTACTTC
CSASPHGGNSEQYF
>TRBD2|few|TRBV5-1|TRBJ2-1
TGCGCCAGCAGCTTGGGCGGGAGGGCCTACAATGAGCAGTTCTTC
CASSLGGRAYNEQFF
>TRBD2|many|TRBV7-8|TRBJ2-7
TGTGCCAGCAGCCCCTCGGGGGGTCGATTCAGCTCCTACGAGCAGTACTTC
CASSPSGGRFSSYEQYF
>TRBD2|.|TRBV10-3|TRBJ2-3
TGTGCCGCCCACGGGGGGGCTGGCACAGATACGCAGTATTTT
CAAHGGAGTDTQYF
>.|few|TRBV6-2/TRBV6-3|TRBJ1-2
TGTGCCAGCGGGACTTCCCGAAACTATGGCTACACCTTC
CASGTSRNYGYTF
>.|few|TRBV6-1|TRBJ1-5
TGTGCCAGCAGTGGCCGGGGCAATCAGCCCCAGCATTTT
CASSGRGNQPQHF
>TRBD1|.|TRBV12-3/TRBV12-4|TRBJ1-1
TGTGCCAGCACCCGACAGGGGTTACAAGCTTTCTTT
CASTRQGLQAFF
>.|few|TRBV5-1|TRBJ2-1
TGCGCCAGCAGGGTTGGGTTCCGGGATGGAAATGAGCAGTTCTTC
CASRVGFRDGNEQFF
>TRBD1|few|TRBV5-1|TRBJ2-2
TGCGCCAGCAGCGTGGGGGACAGGGACACCGGGGAGCTGTTTTTT
CASSVGDRDTGELFF
>.|once|TRBV24-1|TRBJ2-1
TGTGCCACCAGTGACGGACTGGGGGACAATGAGCAGTTCTTC
CATSDGLGDNEQFF
>.|few|TRBV20-1|TRBJ2-3
TGCAGTGCTAGAGCCCCCCCAGATACGCAGTATTTT
CSARAPPDTQYF
>TRBD1|few|TRBV20-1|TRBJ1-1
TGCAGTGCTGGTCGACAGGGGGGCACTGAAGCTTTCTTT
CSAGRQGGTEAFF
>.|.|TRBV24-1|TRBJ2-1
TGTGCCACCAGTGATCCAGGCAGGGGTGAGCAGTTCTTC
CATSDPGRGEQFF
>.|few|TRBV24-1|TRBJ1-4
TGTGCCACCAGTGACCCGGGCGGAAAACTGTTTTTT
CATSDPGGKLFF
>.|.|TRBV28|TRBJ2-1
TGTGCCAGTAACTCCGGGGTAGGTGAGCAGTTCTTC
CASNSGVGEQFF
>.|few|TRBV7-8|TRBJ2-1
TGTGCCAGCAGCGGAACGGGCGGCGTCTACAATGAGCAGTTCTTC
CASSGTGGVYNEQFF
>TRBD1|few|TRBV6-6|TRBJ2-1
TGTGCCAGCAGTGAGGCAGGGGGCAACCCCAATGAGCAGTTCTTC
CASSEAGGNPNEQFF
>.|.|TRBV29-1|TRBJ1-1
TGCAGCGTCTCCGCGGGGGATGGAACTGAAGCTTTCTTT
CSVSAGDGTEAFF
>.|few|TRBV7-2|TRBJ1-2
TGTGCCAGCAGCTTAAGTGGGACCACAGGCTACACCTTC
CASSLSGTTGYTF
>.|.|TRBV15|TRBJ1-6
TGTGCCACCAGCAGAGATCGGGGGGCAGAATCACCCCTCCACTTT
CATSRDRGAESPLHF